The 16 T cell receptor beta chains below were found in one sample sequenced in a study of shared clonotypes between healthy human individuals. Sequenced by immunoSEQ multiplex PCR; TCRdb stores in-frame clones only, minus some. Of roughly 650,000 clones detected, approximately 97% appear once; the ten largest clones hold 0.045% to 0.07%. Sequenced sample: naive CD4+ T cells sorted from blood. This sample's subset: CD45RA+ positively selected. Source of these receptors: a woman aged 25-40 years in good health.

The chain joins TRBV4-1 to TRBJ2-7, with 8 positions matching TRBD2. Looked up from germline, CDR1 is MGHRA and CDR2 is YSYEKL. CDR3 length: 15 amino acids. The ends lost 2 bases at V and 2 bases at J; junction bases unmatched: 5. The CDR3 spells CASSQQLAEAYEQYF. CDR3 in DNA: TGCGCCAGCAGCCAACAACTAGCGGAGGCCTACGAGCAGTACTTC.

The chain recombines TRBV4-1 with TRBJ1-2; possibly TRBD1 for D (5 bases). Germline CDR1 reads MGHRA; CDR2 reads YSYEKL. The CDR3 is made up of 15 amino acids. Deletions cut 4 bases from V and 6 bases from J, with 18 bases between. CDR3 sequence reads: CASSRPGLDFHGYTF. CDR3 in DNA: TGCGCCAGCAGCCGACCGGGACTTGATTTCCATGGCTACACCTTC.

The chain recombines TRBV6-1 with TRBJ1-3; D uncertain. Germline CDR1 MNHNS, CDR2 SASEGT. The CDR3 loop spans 12 amino acids. Trimming took 1 base from V and 6 from J, leaving 4 bases between them. CDR3 loop: CASSEGLNTIYF. CDR3 nucleotides: TGTGCCAGCAGTGAAGGACTAAACACCATATATTTT.

The chain is built from TRBV30 and TRBJ2-6; D not resolved. Germline V lookup: CDR1 GTSNPN, CDR2 SVGIG (reference sequence). The CDR3 consists of 13 residues. The ends were cut back, 2 bases at V and 2 bases at J, with 4 bases in the middle. CDR3 protein: CAWSIPGANVLTF. The CDR3 bases are TGTGCCTGGAGTATTCCTGGGGCCAACGTCCTGACTTTC.

This chain joins TRBV28 and TRBJ1-2; unclear D gene. CDR1 MDHEN and CDR2 SYDVKM come from the germline V gene. The CDR3 is 16 amino acids. Trimming shortened V by 3 bases and J by 0 bases, and 14 bases separated the two germline ends. The CDR3 sequence: CASSFSIGVANYGYTF. The CDR3 bases are TGTGCCAGCAGTTTCTCGATCGGAGTCGCTAACTATGGCTACACCTTC.

V is TRBV6-6 and J is TRBJ2-3, with 9 nucleotides matching TRBD1. Germline V lookup: CDR1 MNHNY, CDR2 SVGAGI (reference sequence). The CDR3 is made up of 15 amino acids. J gave up 0 bases and V 6 bases, and 4 bases lay outside the gene matches. The CDR3 DNA sequence: TGTGCCAGCAGAACGGGACAGGGTAGCACAGATACGCAGTATTTT. Encoded protein: CASRTGQGSTDTQYF.

About this clone itself: Other DNA variants within this sample encode the same CDR3. The chain carries TRBV28 and TRBJ2-7; 10 bases fit TRBD1. Germline V CDR1 and CDR2: MDHEN, SYDVKM. Germline trimming cut 2 bases from V and 2 bases from J; bases unmatched to any gene: 3. The CDR3 contains 15 residues. The CDR3 is CASSLPGQGAYEQYF. The CDR3 coding sequence is TGTGCCAGCAGTTTACCCGGACAGGGGGCCTACGAGCAGTACTTC. Variable domain in full (rest from reference TRBV28 and TRBJ2-7): DVKVTQSSRYLVKRTGEKVFLECVQDMDHENMFWYRQDPGLGLRLIYFSYDVKMKEKGDIPEGYSVSREKKERFSLILESASTNQTSMYLCASSLPGQGAYEQYFGPGTRLTVT.

The rearrangement joins TRBV29-1 to TRBJ2-3; D gene uncertain. From germline, CDR1 is SQVTM and CDR2 ANQGSEA. Trimming removed 5 bases from V and 2 bases from J, with 11 bases in between. This CDR3 comprises 13 residues. The CDR3 region has the DNA TGCAGCGTTAGGAACCCGAACACAGATACGCAGTATTTT. This encodes CSVRNPNTDTQYF.

The rearrangement links TRBV6-1 to TRBJ1-4, with a possible D match to TRBD1 (6 bases). The germline gives CDR1 MNHNS, CDR2 SASEGT. CDR3 length: 14 residues. Trimming took 8 bases from V and 1 from J, leaving 11 bases between them. CDR3 residues: CASRKGGTNEKLFF. Here the CDR3 DNA reads TGTGCCAGCCGCAAGGGGGGAACTAATGAAAAACTGTTTTTT.

The genes are TRBV9 and TRBJ2-7; tentatively, D is TRBD1 or TRBD2 (6 bases each). The germline CDR1 and CDR2 sequences are SGDLS and YYNGEE. V shed 3 bases and J shed 2 bases, with 12 bases lying between them. There are 14 residues in the CDR3. CDR3 bases: TGTGCCAGCAGCGGGGGGGACACTGCCTACGAGCAGTACTTC. This translates into CASSGGDTAYEQYF.

The V and J genes are TRBV5-1 and TRBJ1-1; no firm D call. Germline values: CDR1 SGHRS, CDR2 YFSETQ. Trimming removed 0 bases from V and 9 bases from J, with 6 bases in between. This CDR3 contains 11 residues. The CDR3: CASSLGEQAFF. The CDR3 DNA is TGCGCCAGCAGCTTGGGGGAACAAGCTTTCTTT. Full variable domain (rest looked up from reference TRBV5-1 and TRBJ1-1): KAGVTQTPRYLIKTRGQQVTLSCSPISGHRSVSWYQQTPGQGLQFLFEYFSETQRNKGNFPGRFSGRQFSNSRSEMNVSTLELGDSALYLCASSLGEQAFFGQGTRLTVV.

The chain uses TRBV4-1 and TRBJ2-7; no clear D gene. This CDR3 is 17 amino acids long. The V gene lost 0 bases and the J gene lost 3 bases, with 18 bases spanning the gap. The V gene's germline CDR1 is MGHRA and CDR2 YSYEKL. The CDR3, as DNA: TGCGCCAGCAGCCAAGATAATACGGACGGCCGACGCTACGAGCAGTACTTC. This codes for CASSQDNTDGRRYEQYF.

This clone appeared a single time. The CDR3 spells CASSLARLLEQYF. As DNA, the CDR3 is TGCGCCAGCAGCTTAGCTCGGCTCCTCGAGCAGTATTTT. This chain links TRBV5-1 with TRBJ2-3; D call uncertain. V lost 2 bases and J lost 11, with 15 bases in between. Germline CDR1 reads SGHRS; CDR2 reads YFSETQ. The CDR3 has 13 amino acids.

This chain links TRBV2 with TRBJ2-1; D gene ambiguous. Trimming stripped 2 bases from V and 9 bases from J, with 2 bases between. Per the germline V gene, CDR1 is SNHLY and CDR2 is FYNNEI. The CDR3 length is 10 residues. DNA for the CDR3: TGTGCCAGCAGTGAACCTGAGCAGTTCTTC. Translated: CASSEPEQFF.

As concerns this clone: Other DNA sequences within the sample encode an identical CDR3. This sequence joins TRBV5-1 and TRBJ1-5; no definite D call. The V and J ends lost 1 base and 2 bases respectively, with 4 bases between them. The CDR3 length is 13 residues. The germline V gene encodes CDR1 SGHRS and CDR2 YFSETQ. The CDR3 is CASSLSGNQPQHF. The DNA for the CDR3 is TGCGCCAGCAGCTTGAGTGGCAATCAGCCCCAGCATTTT. Complete variable domain (other parts from reference TRBV5-1 and TRBJ1-5): KAGVTQTPRYLIKTRGQQVTLSCSPISGHRSVSWYQQTPGQGLQFLFEYFSETQRNKGNFPGRFSGRQFSNSRSEMNVSTLELGDSALYLCASSLSGNQPQHFGDGTRLSIL.

This clone was recorded a few times. The chain couples TRBV28 to TRBJ1-1; D gene unclear. This CDR3 has 13 amino acids. Trimming cost V 5 bases and J 7 bases, with 14 bases left between them. CDR1 and CDR2 from the germline V gene are MDHEN and SYDVKM. CDR3 coding DNA: TGTGCCAGCAGTACGCCTTGGAGCGGTGAAGCTTTCTTT. This sequence encodes CASSTPWSGEAFF.